One sample yielded the 3 T cell receptor beta chains listed below, sequenced in a study of blood T cells in healthy people across ages. Primers used in a second PCR of about 7 to 11 cycles were a sample-barcoded 5' primer and a J-beta primer mix. MiXCR, applied by TCRdb to the 5' RACE reads, yields one record per CDR3 protein. This table holds around 620,000 distinct CDR3 sequences, 27% found once. Material for sequencing was blood. The receptors were gathered from a woman between 70 and 85 years old in good health.

The chain couples TRBV7-2 to TRBJ1-2, with D hard to call. With 1 base removed from V and 0 bases from J, the gap between germline ends came to 9 bases. The CDR3 contains 15 residues. Looked up from germline, CDR1 is SGHTA and CDR2 is FQGNSA. CDR3 sequence reads: CASSLVRAANYGYTF. The CDR3 DNA follows: TGTGCCAGCAGCTTAGTTCGGGCAGCTAACTATGGCTACACCTTC.

This chain links TRBV7-2 with TRBJ2-1; TRBD1 aligns across 8 bases. In germline, CDR1 is SGHTA, CDR2 FQGNSA. V shed 0 bases and J 9 bases; nucleotides not matched to a gene: 4. The CDR3 has 14 amino acids. The CDR3 sequence is CASSLATGDREQFF. The CDR3 DNA reads as TGTGCCAGCAGCTTAGCGACAGGGGATCGTGAGCAGTTCTTC.

In its sample, this clonotype was seen a few times. The gene calls are TRBV20-1 and TRBJ2-1; D remains unclear. Germline CDR1 reads DFQATT; CDR2 reads SNEGSKA (reference sequence). Trimming took off 7 bases at V and 3 bases at J, with 16 bases between the two ends. This CDR3 is built from 14 residues. This CDR3 is CSVPSAVVYNEQFF. The CDR3 DNA reads as TGCAGTGTCCCAAGCGCGGTCGTCTACAATGAGCAGTTCTTC.